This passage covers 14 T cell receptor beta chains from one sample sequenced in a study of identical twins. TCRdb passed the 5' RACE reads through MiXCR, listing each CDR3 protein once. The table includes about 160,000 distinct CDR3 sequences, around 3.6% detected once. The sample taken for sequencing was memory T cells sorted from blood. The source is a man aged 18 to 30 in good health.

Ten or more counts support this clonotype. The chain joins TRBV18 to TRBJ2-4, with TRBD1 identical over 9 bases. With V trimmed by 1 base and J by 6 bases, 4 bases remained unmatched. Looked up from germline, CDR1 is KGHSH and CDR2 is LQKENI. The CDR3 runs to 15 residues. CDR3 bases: TGTGCCAGCTCACCACTACAGGGGGCAGGAAACATTCAGTACTTC. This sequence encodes CASSPLQGAGNIQYF.

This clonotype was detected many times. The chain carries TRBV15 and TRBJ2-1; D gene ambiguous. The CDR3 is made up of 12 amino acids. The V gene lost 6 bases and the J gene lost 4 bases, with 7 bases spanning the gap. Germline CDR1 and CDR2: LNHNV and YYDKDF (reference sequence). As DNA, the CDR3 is TGTGCCACCAGTCCATTATACAATGAGCAGTTCTTC. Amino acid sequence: CATSPLYNEQFF.

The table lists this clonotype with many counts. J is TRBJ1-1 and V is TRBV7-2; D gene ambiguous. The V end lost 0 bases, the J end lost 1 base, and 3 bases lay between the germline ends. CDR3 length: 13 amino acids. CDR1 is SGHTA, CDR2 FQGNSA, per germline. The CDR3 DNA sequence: TGTGCCAGCAGCTTAGCGGCGAACACTGAAGCTTTCTTT. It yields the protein CASSLAANTEAFF.

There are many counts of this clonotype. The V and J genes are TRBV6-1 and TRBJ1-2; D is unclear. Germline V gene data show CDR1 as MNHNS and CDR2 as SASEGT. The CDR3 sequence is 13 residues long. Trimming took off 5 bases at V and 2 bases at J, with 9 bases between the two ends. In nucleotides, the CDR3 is TGTGCCAGCAGTCCGCGGGCCAACTATGGCTACACCTTC. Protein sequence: CASSPRANYGYTF.

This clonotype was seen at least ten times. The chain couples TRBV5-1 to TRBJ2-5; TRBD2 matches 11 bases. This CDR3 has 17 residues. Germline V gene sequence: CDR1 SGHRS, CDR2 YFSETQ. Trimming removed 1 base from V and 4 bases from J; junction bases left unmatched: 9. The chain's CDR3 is CASSLLVAGGQGETQYF. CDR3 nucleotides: TGCGCCAGCAGCTTGTTGGTAGCGGGAGGGCAAGGAGAGACCCAGTACTTC.

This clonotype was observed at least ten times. CDR3 nucleotide sequence: TGTGCCAGCAGCCAAGAGTCCGGCAGGGCAGGATCACCCCTCCACTTT. It is translated as CASSQESGRAGSPLHF. The chain links TRBV3-1 to TRBJ1-6; D is perhaps TRBD1 (5 bases). V lost 0 bases to trimming and J lost 10 bases, with 16 bases between them. The CDR3 extends over 16 amino acids. Germline V lookup: CDR1 LGHDT, CDR2 YNNKEL (reference sequence).

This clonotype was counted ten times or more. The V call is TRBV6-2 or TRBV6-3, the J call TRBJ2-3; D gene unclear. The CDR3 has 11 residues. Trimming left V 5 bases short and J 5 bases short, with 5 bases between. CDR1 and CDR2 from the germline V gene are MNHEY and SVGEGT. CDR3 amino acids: CASSPEDTQYF. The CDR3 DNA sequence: TGTGCCAGCAGTCCCGAAGATACGCAGTATTTT.

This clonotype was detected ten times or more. CDR3: CASSPQTGAGANVLTF. The DNA for the CDR3 is TGCGCCAGCAGCCCCCAGACGGGGGCTGGGGCCAACGTCCTGACTTTC. The chain uses TRBV5-1 and TRBJ2-6; tentatively, D is TRBD2 (6 bases). Trimming cost V 4 bases and J 2 bases, with 13 bases left between them. Germline V gene sequence: CDR1 SGHRS, CDR2 YFSETQ. The CDR3 is made up of 16 amino acids. Supplemented by reference TRBV5-1 and TRBJ2-6, the full variable domain reads KAGVTQTPRYLIKTRGQQVTLSCSPISGHRSVSWYQQTPGQGLQFLFEYFSETQRNKGNFPGRFSGRQFSNSRSEMNVSTLELGDSALYLCASSPQTGAGANVLTFGAGSRLTVL.

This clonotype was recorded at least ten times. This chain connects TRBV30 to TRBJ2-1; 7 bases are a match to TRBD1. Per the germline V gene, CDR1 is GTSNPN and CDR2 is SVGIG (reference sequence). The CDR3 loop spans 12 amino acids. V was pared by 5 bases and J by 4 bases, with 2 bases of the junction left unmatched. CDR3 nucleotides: TGTGCCTGGGGGACAGCTTACAATGAGCAGTTCTTC. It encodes CAWGTAYNEQFF.

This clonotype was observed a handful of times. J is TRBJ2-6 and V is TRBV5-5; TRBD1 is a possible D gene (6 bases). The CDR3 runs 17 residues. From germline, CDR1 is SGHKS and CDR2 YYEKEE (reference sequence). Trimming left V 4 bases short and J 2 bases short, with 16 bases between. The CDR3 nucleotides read TGTGCCAGCAGCCCCGGCCAGGGGCGGACTGGGGCCAACGTCCTGACTTTC. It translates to CASSPGQGRTGANVLTF. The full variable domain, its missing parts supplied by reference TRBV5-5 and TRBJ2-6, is DAGVTQSPTHLIKTRGQQVTLRCSPISGHKSVSWYQQVLGQGPQFIFQYYEKEERGRGNFPDRFSARQFPNYSSELNVNALLLGDSALYLCASSPGQGRTGANVLTFGAGSRLTVL.

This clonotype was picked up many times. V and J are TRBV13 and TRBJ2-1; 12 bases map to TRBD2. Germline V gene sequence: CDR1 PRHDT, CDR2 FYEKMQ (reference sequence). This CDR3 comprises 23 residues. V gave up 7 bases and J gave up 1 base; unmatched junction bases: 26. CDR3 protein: CASTLRGPEGRLGLAGSYNEQFF. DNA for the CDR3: TGTGCCAGCACCCTTAGGGGACCAGAGGGGCGGCTGGGACTAGCGGGTTCCTACAATGAGCAGTTCTTC.

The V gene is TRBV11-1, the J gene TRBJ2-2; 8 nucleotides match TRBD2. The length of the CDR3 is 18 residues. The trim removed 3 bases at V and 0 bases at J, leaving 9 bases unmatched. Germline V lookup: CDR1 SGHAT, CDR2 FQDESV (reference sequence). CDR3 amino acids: CASSLFGGGRSNTGELFF. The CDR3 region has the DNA TGTGCCAGCAGCTTGTTTGGCGGCGGGAGGTCGAACACCGGGGAGCTGTTTTTT.

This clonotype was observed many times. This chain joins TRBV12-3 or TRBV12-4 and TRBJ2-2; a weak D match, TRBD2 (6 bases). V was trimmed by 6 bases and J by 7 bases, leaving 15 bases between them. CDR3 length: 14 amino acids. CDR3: CASRPPSVGGELFF. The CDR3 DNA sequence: TGTGCCAGCAGGCCACCTAGCGTCGGCGGGGAGCTGTTTTTT.

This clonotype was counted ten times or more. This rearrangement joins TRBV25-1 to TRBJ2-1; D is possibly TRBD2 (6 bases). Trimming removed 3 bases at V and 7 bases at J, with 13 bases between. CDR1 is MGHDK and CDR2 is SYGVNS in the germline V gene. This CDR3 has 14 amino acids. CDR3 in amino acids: CASSEGGNINEQFF. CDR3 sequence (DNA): TGTGCCAGCAGTGAGGGCGGGAATATTAATGAGCAGTTCTTC.